Each of the 8 T cell receptor beta chains below was sequenced from the same sample in a study of CD8+CD57+ T cells in acquired aplastic anemia. The template for TCR beta VDJ and CDR3 sequence profiling was genomic DNA. TCRdb called the reads again in MiXCR, with one record for every CDR3 protein. The repertoire holds just over 450,000 distinct CDR3 sequences, over 25% seen once, with 0.82% in the top ten. Flow cytometry had shown expanded CD8+CD57+ cells in the patients chosen for sequencing. What was sequenced was sorted CD4+, CD8+, or CD8+CD57+ T cells (not recorded which) from PBMCs. The receptor set was obtained from a human donor with aplastic anemia.

The chain couples TRBV19 to TRBJ1-1, with 7 bases fitting TRBD1. The CDR3 totals 12 residues. In germline, CDR1 is LNHDA, CDR2 SQIVND (reference sequence). V gave up 8 bases and J gave up 6 bases; unmatched junction bases: 6. The CDR3: CASVRGLAEAFF. Here the CDR3 DNA reads TGTGCCAGTGTGAGGGGGCTTGCTGAAGCTTTCTTT.

The sample holds a few counts of this clonotype. The J gene is TRBJ1-1, the V gene TRBV5-1, with a possible D match to TRBD1 (6 bases). Trimming took off 1 base at V and 8 bases at J, with 12 bases between the two ends. CDR1 and CDR2 from the germline V gene are SGHRS and YFSETQ. The CDR3 extends over 13 amino acids. Here the CDR3 reads CASSLPDSDEAFF. The CDR3 bases are TGCGCCAGCAGCTTGCCGGACAGCGACGAAGCTTTCTTT.

V gene TRBV7-9 combines with J gene TRBJ1-6; 7 bases fit TRBD1. V dropped 8 bases and J dropped 9; count of bases not matched to a gene: 7. Germline CDR1 is SEHNR and CDR2 is FQNEAQ (reference sequence). CDR3 length equals 13 residues. CDR3 amino acids: CASGDRVGSPLHF. The DNA of the CDR3 is TGTGCCAGCGGAGACAGGGTCGGTTCACCCCTCCACTTT.

Only a few counts were recorded for this clonotype. The rearrangement uses TRBV10-3 and TRBJ1-1, with D uncertain. The V end was cut by 3 bases, the J end by 0 bases, with 11 bases between. This CDR3 contains 15 residues. The V gene's germline CDR1 is ENHRY and CDR2 SYGVKD. The CDR3 coding sequence is TGTGCCATCAGTGATTTTGTGGGGATGAACACTGAAGCTTTCTTT. Its protein is CAISDFVGMNTEAFF.

J is TRBJ1-2 and V is TRBV5-6, with D possibly TRBD1 on 5 matching bases. The CDR3 is 16 amino acids. Deletions cut 0 bases from V and 8 bases from J, with 20 bases between. CDR1 is SGHDT and CDR2 is YYEEEE in the germline V gene. The CDR3, as DNA: TGTGCCAGCAGCTTGGGAGTTGGGCAGGGCCCTTCAGGCTACACCTTC. It translates to CASSLGVGQGPSGYTF.

In the case of this clonotype: This clone may be a read error of a much larger clone one base away. The chain links TRBV2 to TRBJ2-1, with 12 bases identical to TRBD1. With 6 bases clipped from V and 8 bases from J, the junction kept 5 bases outside the gene matches. The germline gives CDR1 SNHLY, CDR2 FYNNEI. CDR3 length equals 14 residues. CDR3 residues: CASRAGTGGDEQFF. CDR3 nucleotides: TGTGCCAGCAGGGCCGGGACAGGGGGCGATGAGCAGTTCTTC.

There are a few counts of this clonotype. The gene calls are TRBV4-1 and TRBJ1-2; possible D gene TRBD1, 6 bases. The CDR3 loop spans 15 amino acids. V was trimmed by 1 base and J by 8 bases, leaving 17 bases between them. Germline V CDR1 and CDR2: MGHRA, YSYEKL. The CDR3 nucleotides read TGCGCCAGCAGCCAAGGTTCGGGGGCCGCTTGGGGCTACACCTTC. The encoded protein is CASSQGSGAAWGYTF.

The chain combines TRBV14 with TRBJ1-2, with D perhaps matching TRBD1 (5 bases). V shed 1 base and J shed 6 bases, with 9 bases lying between them. Germline V gives CDR1 SGHDN, CDR2 FVKESK. This CDR3 has 13 amino acids. The CDR3 here is CASSQARVHGYTF. DNA of the CDR3: TGTGCCAGCAGCCAAGCCAGGGTGCATGGCTACACCTTC.